Detailed here is one T cell receptor beta chain. Its antigen remains unknown. The data were obtained in a study of beta chain features in type 1 diabetes. The CDR3 is 13 residues long. Germline values: CDR1 SGHTS, CDR2 YDEGEE. Trimming removed 6 bases from V and 3 bases from J, with 12 bases in between. The sequenced template was cDNA made from the entire isolated RNA. Profiling relied on immunoSEQ multiplex PCR, and the TCRdb table lists in-frame clones only, not all of them. Of over 650,000 clones in the sample, 11% to 15% were seen once. Findings of the study overall: Shortening of TCRB CDR3s, moderate but significant, appeared in all four CD4+ subsets of Type 1 diabetes patients. The naive, central memory and Treg TCRB repertoires of patients appeared to be more similar to one another than those of healthy donors.

What was sequenced was naive CD4+ T cells from blood. The clonotype comes from a man aged 18 to 29 with type 1 diabetes. This sequence joins TRBV5-8 and TRBJ1-2; D unresolved. In DNA form, the CDR3 reads TGTGCCAGCACCATTGACATGGACTATGGCTACACCTTC. Its protein product is CASTIDMDYGYTF.